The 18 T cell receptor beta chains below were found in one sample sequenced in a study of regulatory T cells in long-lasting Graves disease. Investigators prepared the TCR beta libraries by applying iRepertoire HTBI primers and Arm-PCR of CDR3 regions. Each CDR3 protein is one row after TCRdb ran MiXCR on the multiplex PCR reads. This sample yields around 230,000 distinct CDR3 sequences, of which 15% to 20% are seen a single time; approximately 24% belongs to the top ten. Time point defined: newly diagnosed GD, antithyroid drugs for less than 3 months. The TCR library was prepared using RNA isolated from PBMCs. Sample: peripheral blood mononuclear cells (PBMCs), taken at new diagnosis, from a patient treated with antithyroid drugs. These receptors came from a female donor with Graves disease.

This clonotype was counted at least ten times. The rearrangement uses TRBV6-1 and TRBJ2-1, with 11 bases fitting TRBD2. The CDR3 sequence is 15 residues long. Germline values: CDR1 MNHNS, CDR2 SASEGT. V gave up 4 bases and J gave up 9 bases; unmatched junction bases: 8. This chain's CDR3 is CASSGLAGIEGEQFF. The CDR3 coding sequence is TGTGCCAGCAGTGGACTAGCGGGAATTGAGGGTGAGCAGTTCTTC.

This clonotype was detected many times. The CDR3 here is CASSRYGPSNTGELFF. The CDR3 DNA follows: TGTGCCAGCAGCCGATATGGACCGTCGAACACCGGGGAGCTGTTTTTT. This chain uses TRBV11-2 with TRBJ2-2; D gene uncertain. Per the germline V gene, CDR1 is SGHAT and CDR2 is FQNNGV. This CDR3 comprises 16 residues. The ends were cut back, 5 bases at V and 0 bases at J, with 13 bases in the middle.

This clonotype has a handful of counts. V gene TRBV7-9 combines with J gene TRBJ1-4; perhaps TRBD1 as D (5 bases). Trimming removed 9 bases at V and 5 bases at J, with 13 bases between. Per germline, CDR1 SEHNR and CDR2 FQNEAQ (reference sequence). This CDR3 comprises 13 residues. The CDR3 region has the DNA TGTGCCAGTGATTTAGGGGTGAATGAAAAACTGTTTTTT. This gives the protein CASDLGVNEKLFF. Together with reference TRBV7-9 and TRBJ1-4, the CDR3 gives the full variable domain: DTGVSQNPRHKITKRGQNVTFRCDPISEHNRLYWYRQTLGQGPEFLTYFQNEAQLEKSRLLSDRFSAERPKGSFSTLEIQRTEQGDSAMYLCASDLGVNEKLFFGSGTQLSVL.

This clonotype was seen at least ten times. The CDR3 DNA sequence: TGTGCCACCGCCGCCGGCAGGGAGACCCAGTACTTC. The encoded protein is CATAAGRETQYF. The chain employs TRBV2 and TRBJ2-5; the D is unclear. The CDR3 spans 12 residues. The germline gives CDR1 SNHLY, CDR2 FYNNEI. Trimming shortened V by 10 bases and J by 5 bases, and 14 bases separated the two germline ends.

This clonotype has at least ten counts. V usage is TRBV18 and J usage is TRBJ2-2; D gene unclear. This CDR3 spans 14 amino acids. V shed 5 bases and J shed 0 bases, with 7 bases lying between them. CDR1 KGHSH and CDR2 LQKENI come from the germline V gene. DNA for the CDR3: TGTGCCAGCTCATTAGTGCCGAACACCGGGGAGCTGTTTTTT. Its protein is CASSLVPNTGELFF.

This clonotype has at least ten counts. The CDR3 DNA reads TGTGCCAGCAGCTTAGAGACAGGGGGGTATGAGCAGTTCTTC. Protein: CASSLETGGYEQFF. V and J are TRBV11-3 and TRBJ2-1, with TRBD1 matching 9 bases. This CDR3 is built from 14 residues. The germline CDR1 and CDR2 sequences are SGHNT and YENEEA. The J segment lost 8 bases and the V segment lost 0 bases, leaving 2 bases of the junction unmatched.

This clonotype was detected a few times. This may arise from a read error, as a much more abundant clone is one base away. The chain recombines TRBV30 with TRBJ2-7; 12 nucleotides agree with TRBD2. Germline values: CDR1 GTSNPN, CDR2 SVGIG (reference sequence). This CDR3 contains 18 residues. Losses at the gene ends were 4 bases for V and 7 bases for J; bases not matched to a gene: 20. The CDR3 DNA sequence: TGTGCCTGGAATACGCCCGGAATGGCTAGCGGGAGGGCCGATGAGCAGTACTTC. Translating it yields CAWNTPGMASGRADEQYF.

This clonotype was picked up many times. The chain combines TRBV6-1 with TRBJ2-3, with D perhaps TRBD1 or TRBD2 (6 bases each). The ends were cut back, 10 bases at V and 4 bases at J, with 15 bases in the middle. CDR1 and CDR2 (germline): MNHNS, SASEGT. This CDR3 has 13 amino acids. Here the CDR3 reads CATHGGDSDTQYF. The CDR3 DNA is TGTGCCACCCACGGGGGCGACTCAGATACGCAGTATTTT.

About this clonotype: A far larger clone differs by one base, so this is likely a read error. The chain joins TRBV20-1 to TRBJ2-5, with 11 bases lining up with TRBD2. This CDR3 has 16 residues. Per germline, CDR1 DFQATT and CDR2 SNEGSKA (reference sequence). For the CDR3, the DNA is TGCAGTGCCAACAAAATAGCGGGAGGGGCGAACAATGAGCACTTCTTC. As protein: CSANKIAGGANNEHFF.

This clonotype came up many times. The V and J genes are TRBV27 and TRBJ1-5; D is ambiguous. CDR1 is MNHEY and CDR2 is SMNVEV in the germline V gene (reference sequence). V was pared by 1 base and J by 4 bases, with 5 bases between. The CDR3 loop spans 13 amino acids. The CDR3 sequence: CASSLLRNQPQHF. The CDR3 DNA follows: TGTGCCAGCAGTTTATTAAGAAATCAGCCCCAGCATTTT.

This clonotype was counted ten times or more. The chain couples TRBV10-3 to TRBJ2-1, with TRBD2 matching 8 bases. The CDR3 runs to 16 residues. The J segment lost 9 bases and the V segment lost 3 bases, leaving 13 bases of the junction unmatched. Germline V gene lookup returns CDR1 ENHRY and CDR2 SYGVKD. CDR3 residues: CAISDLGRGRPGEQFF. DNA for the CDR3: TGTGCCATCAGTGACCTGGGGCGCGGGAGGCCGGGTGAGCAGTTCTTC.

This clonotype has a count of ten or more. The CDR3 region is CASSQKGLAGVRNEQFF. CDR3 sequence (DNA): TGTGCCAGCAGTCAAAAAGGTCTAGCGGGAGTACGTAATGAGCAGTTCTTC. V usage is TRBV6-1 and J usage is TRBJ2-1; 10 bases are shared with TRBD2. Germline CDR1 reads MNHNS; CDR2 reads SASEGT. There are 17 residues in the CDR3. With V trimmed by 5 bases and J by 7 bases, 14 bases remained unmatched.

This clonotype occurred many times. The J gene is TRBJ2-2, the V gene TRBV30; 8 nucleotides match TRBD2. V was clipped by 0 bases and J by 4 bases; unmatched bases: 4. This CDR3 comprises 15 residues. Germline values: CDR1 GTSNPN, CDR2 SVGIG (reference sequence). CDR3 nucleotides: TGTGCCTGGAGTGTAAACGGGAGGGCCACCGGGGAGCTGTTTTTT. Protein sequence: CAWSVNGRATGELFF.

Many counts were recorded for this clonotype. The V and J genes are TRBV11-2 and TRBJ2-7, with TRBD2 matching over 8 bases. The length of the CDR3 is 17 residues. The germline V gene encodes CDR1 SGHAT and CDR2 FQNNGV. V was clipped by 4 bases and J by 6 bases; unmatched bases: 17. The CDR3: CASSSQSGTRRFGEQYF. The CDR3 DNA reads TGTGCCAGCAGCTCTCAATCCGGGACTAGGCGCTTCGGCGAGCAGTACTTC.

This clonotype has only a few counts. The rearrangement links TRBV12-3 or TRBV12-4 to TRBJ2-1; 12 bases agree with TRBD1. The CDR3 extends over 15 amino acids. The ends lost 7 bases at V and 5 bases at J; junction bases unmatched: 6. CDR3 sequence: CASTGGQGAHNEQFF. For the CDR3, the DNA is TGTGCCAGCACGGGGGGACAGGGGGCCCACAATGAGCAGTTCTTC.

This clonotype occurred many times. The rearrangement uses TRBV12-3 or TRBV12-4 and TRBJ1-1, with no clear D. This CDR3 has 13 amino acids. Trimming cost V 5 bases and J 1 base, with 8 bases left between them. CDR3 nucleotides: TGTGCCAGCAGTCGGGAGCAGAACACTGAAGCTTTCTTT. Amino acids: CASSREQNTEAFF.

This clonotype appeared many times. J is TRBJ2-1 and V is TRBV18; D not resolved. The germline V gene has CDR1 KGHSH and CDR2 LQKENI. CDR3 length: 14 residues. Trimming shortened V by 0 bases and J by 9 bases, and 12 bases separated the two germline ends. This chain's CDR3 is CASSPPLGSSEQFF. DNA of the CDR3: TGTGCCAGCTCACCACCCTTGGGTTCTAGTGAGCAGTTCTTC.

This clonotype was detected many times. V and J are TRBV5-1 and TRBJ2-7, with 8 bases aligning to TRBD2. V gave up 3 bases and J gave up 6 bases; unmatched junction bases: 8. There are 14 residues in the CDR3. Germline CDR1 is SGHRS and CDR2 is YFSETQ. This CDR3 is CASSSGLASSEQYF. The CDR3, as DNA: TGCGCCAGCAGCTCAGGACTAGCATCGAGCGAGCAGTACTTC.